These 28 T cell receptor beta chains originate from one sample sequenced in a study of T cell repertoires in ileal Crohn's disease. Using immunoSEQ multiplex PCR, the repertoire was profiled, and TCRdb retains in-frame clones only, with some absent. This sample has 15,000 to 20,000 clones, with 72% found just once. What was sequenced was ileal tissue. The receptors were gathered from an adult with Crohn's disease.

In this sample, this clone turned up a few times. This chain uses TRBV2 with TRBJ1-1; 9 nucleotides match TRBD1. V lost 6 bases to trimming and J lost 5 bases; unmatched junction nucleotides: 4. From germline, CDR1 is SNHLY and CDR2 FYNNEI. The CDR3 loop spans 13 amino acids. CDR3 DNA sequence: TGTGCCAGCAGCGGGGACAGGGTGACTGAAGCTTTCTTT. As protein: CASSGDRVTEAFF.

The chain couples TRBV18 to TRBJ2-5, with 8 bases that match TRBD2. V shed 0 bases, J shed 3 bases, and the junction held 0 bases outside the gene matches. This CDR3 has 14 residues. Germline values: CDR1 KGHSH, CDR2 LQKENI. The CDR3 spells CASSPPSGEETQYF. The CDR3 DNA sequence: TGTGCCAGCTCACCACCTAGCGGGGAAGAGACCCAGTACTTC.

CDR3 coding DNA: TGTGCCAGCGGAGACAGCCTGGGGGGGGCCAACGTCCTGACTTTC. Protein: CASGDSLGGANVLTF. V is TRBV6-1 and J is TRBJ2-6, with a tentative D call TRBD1 (5 bases). Germline V gene data show CDR1 as MNHNS and CDR2 as SASEGT. V was shortened by 8 bases and J by 4 bases, with 15 bases between the two germline ends. The CDR3 is 15 residues long.

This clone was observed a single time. The CDR3 DNA reads as TGTGCCAGCAGCCGAACAGGTCCTCCTGAAAAACTGTTTTTT. Its protein product is CASSRTGPPEKLFF. The rearrangement uses TRBV9 and TRBJ1-4, with a possible D match to TRBD1 (5 bases). Germline V gene data show CDR1 as SGDLS and CDR2 as YYNGEE. This CDR3 has 14 residues. Trimming pared 4 bases from V and 7 bases from J, leaving 14 bases between.

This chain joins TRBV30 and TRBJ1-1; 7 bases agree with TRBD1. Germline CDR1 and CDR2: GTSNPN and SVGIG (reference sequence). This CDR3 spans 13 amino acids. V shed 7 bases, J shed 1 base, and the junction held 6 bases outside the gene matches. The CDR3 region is CASRGQSNTEAFF. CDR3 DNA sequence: TGTGCCTCCAGGGGACAGTCGAACACTGAAGCTTTCTTT.

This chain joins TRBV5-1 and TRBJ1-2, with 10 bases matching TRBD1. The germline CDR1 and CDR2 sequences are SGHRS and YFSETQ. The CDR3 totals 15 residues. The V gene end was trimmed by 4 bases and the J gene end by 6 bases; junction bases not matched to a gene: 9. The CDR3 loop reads CASSRDRGLSDGYTF. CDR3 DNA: TGCGCCAGCAGCCGGGACAGGGGACTGTCAGATGGCTACACCTTC.

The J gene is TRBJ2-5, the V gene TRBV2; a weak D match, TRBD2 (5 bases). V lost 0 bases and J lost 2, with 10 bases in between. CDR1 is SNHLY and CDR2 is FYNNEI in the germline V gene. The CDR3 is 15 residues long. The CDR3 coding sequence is TGTGCCAGCAGTGAAGCGCTAGGCGGGCAAGAGACCCAGTACTTC. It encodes CASSEALGGQETQYF.

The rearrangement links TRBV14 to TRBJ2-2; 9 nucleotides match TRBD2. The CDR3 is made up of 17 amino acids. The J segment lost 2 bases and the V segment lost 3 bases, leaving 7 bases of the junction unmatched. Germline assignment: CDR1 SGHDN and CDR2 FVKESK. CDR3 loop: CASSHFPGLANTGELFF. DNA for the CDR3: TGTGCCAGCAGCCATTTTCCGGGACTAGCCAACACCGGGGAGCTGTTTTTT.

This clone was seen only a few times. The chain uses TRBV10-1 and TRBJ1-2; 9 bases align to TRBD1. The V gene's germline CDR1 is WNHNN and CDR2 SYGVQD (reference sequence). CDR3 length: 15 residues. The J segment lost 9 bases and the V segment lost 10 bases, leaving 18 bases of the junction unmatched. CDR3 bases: TGCGCCATCGGAATTTGGTCCGGGACAGGGATTTGCTACACCTTC. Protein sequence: CAIGIWSGTGICYTF.

The CDR3 reads CASSEGTSGSLYTGELFF. CDR3 coding DNA: TGCGCCAGCAGTGAGGGGACTAGCGGGAGTCTCTACACCGGGGAGCTGTTTTTT. This chain uses TRBV10-1 with TRBJ2-2, with TRBD2 matching over 14 bases. The CDR3 runs to 18 residues. CDR1 is WNHNN, CDR2 SYGVQD, per germline (reference sequence). Trimming cost V 2 bases and J 3 bases; bases outside gene matches: 5.

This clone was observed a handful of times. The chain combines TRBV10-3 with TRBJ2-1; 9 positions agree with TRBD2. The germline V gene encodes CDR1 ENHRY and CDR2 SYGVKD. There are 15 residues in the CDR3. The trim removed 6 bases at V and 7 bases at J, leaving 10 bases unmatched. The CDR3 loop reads CAISLGLAIGNEQFF. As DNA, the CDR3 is TGTGCCATCAGCCTAGGACTAGCGATAGGGAATGAGCAGTTCTTC.

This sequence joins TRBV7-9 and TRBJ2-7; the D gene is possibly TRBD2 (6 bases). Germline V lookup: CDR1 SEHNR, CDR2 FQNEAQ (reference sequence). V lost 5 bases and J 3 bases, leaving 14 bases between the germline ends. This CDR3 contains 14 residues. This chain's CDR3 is CASSLRAGIYEQYF. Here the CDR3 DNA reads TGTGCCAGCAGCCTTAGGGCGGGAATCTACGAGCAGTACTTC.

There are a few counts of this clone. CDR3 protein: CASRRQANTGELFF. In DNA, the CDR3 is TGTGCCAGCCGCCGACAGGCGAACACCGGGGAGCTGTTTTTT. This chain connects TRBV2 to TRBJ2-2; D perhaps matches TRBD1 (6 bases). The CDR3 contains 14 residues. The germline V gene encodes CDR1 SNHLY and CDR2 FYNNEI. The germline V and J ends were trimmed by 8 bases and 0 bases, with 10 bases remaining between them.

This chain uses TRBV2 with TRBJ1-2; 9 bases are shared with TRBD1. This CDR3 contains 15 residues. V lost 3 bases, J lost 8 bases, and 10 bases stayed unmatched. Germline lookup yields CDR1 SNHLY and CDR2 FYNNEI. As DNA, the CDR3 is TGTGCCAGCAGTGACTCCGGACAGGGGATTAAGGGCTACACCTTC. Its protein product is CASSDSGQGIKGYTF. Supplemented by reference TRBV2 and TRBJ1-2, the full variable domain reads EPEVTQTPSHQVTQMGQEVILRCVPISNHLYFYWYRQILGQKVEFLVSFYNNEISEKSEIFDDQFSVERPDGSNFTLKIRSTKLEDSAMYFCASSDSGQGIKGYTFGSGTRLTVV.

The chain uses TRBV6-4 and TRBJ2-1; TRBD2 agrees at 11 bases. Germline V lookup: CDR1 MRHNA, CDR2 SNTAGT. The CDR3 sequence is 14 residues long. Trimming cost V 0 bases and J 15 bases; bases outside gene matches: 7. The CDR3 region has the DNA TGTGCCAGCAGTGACTCGGTGGCTAGCGGGGGGACGTTCTTC. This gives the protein CASSDSVASGGTFF.

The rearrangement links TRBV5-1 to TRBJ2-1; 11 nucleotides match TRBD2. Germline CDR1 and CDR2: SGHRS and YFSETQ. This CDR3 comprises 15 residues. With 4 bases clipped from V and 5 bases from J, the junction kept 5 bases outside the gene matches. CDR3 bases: TGCGCCAGCAGCGATCGACTAGCGGGAAACAATGAGCAGTTCTTC. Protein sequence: CASSDRLAGNNEQFF.

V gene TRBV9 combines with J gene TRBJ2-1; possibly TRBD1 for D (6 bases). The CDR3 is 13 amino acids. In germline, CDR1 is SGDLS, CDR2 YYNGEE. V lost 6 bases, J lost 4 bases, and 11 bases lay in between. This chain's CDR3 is CASNAQGYNEQFF. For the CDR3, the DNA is TGTGCCAGCAACGCACAGGGTTACAATGAGCAGTTCTTC.

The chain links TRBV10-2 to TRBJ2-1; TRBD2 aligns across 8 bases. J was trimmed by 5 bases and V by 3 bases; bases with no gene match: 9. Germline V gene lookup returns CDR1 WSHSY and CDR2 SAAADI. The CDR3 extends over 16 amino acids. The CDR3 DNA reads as TGCGCCAGCAGTGACAGTTTTCGGGGGGGAGACAATGAGCAGTTCTTC. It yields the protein CASSDSFRGGDNEQFF.

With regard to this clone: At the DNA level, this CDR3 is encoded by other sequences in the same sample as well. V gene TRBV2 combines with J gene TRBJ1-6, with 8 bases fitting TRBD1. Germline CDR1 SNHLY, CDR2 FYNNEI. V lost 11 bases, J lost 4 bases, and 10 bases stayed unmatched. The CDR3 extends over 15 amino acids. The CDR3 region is CAGEDRALYNSPLHF. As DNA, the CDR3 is TGTGCCGGCGAGGACAGGGCCCTATATAATTCACCCCTCCACTTT.

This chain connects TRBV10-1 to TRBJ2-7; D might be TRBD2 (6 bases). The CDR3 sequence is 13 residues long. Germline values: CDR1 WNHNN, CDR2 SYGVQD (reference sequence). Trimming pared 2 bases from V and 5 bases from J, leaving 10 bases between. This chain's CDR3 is CASSEGGLNEQYF. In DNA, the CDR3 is TGCGCCAGCAGTGAGGGGGGGTTGAACGAGCAGTACTTC.

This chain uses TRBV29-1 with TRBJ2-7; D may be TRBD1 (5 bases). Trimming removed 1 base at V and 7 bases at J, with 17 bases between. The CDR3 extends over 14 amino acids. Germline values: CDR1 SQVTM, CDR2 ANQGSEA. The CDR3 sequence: CSVEGGPRAGEQYF. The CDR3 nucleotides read TGCAGCGTTGAAGGGGGCCCCAGGGCAGGGGAGCAGTACTTC.

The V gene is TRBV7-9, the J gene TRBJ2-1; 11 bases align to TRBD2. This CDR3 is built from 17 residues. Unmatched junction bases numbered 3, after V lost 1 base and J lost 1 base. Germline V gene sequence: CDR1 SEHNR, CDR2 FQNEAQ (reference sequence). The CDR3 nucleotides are TGTGCCAGCAGCTTAGATCTAGCGGGGGGATCCTACAATGAGCAGTTCTTC. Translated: CASSLDLAGGSYNEQFF. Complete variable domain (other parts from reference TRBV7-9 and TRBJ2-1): DTGVSQNPRHKITKRGQNVTFRCDPISEHNRLYWYRQTLGQGPEFLTYFQNEAQLEKSRLLSDRFSAERPKGSFSTLEIQRTEQGDSAMYLCASSLDLAGGSYNEQFFGPGTRLTVL.

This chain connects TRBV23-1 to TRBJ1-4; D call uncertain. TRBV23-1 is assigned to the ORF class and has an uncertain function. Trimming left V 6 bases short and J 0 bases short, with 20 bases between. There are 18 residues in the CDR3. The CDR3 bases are TGCGCCAGCAGCAAGCGGAAGTCGGTACCTGCAACTAATGAAAAACTGTTTTTT. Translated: CASSKRKSVPATNEKLFF.

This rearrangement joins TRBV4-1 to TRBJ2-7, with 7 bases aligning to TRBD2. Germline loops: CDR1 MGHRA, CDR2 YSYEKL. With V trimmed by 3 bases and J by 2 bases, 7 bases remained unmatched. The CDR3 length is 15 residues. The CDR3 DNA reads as TGCGCCAGCAGCCAGGGAAGCGGGGACCCCTACGAGCAGTACTTC. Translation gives CASSQGSGDPYEQYF.

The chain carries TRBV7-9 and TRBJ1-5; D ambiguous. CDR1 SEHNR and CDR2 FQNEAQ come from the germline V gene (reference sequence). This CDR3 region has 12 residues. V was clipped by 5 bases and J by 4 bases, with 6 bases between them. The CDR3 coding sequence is TGTGCCAGCAGCCCCCTTAATCAGCCCCAGCATTTT. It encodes CASSPLNQPQHF.

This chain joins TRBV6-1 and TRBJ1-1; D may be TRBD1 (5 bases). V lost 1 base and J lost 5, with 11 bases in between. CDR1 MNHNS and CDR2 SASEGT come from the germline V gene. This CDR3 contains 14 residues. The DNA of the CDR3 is TGTGCCAGCAGTGAAGTAGGGGAGGGAACTGAAGCTTTCTTT. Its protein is CASSEVGEGTEAFF.

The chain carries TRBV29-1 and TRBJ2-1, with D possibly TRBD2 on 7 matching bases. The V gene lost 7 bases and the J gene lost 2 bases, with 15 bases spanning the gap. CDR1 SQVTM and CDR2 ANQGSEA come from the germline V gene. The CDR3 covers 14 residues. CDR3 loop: CSGGPGGPYNEQFF. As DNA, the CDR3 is TGCAGCGGTGGGCCGGGGGGCCCCTACAATGAGCAGTTCTTC.

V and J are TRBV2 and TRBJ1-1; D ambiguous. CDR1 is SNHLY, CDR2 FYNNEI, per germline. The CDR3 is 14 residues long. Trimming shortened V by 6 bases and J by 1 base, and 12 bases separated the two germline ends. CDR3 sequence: CASSKREPNTEAFF. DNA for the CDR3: TGTGCCAGCAGCAAACGGGAGCCGAACACTGAAGCTTTCTTT.